This is a list of T cell receptor beta chains from one sample in a study of shared clonotypes between healthy human individuals. Sequenced by immunoSEQ multiplex PCR; TCRdb stores in-frame clones only, minus some. The sample yields hundreds of thousands of clones, 95% to 98% seen once. Sequencing was carried out using naive CD8+ T cells sorted from blood. These receptors all come from a man under 40 in good health. The CDR3 runs from the conserved cysteine through the conserved F or W. Each record gives: CDR3 protein, CDR3 DNA, D gene, J gene, V gene. The D gene is left open where the match is weak.

CDR3: CASRLAGGPPGELFF
DNA: TGTGCCAGCAGACTAGCGGGAGGGCCTCCCGGGGAGCTGTTTTTT
D: TRBD2
J: TRBJ2-2
V: TRBV27

CDR3: CASRIYREGEKLFF
DNA: TGTGCCAGCAGGATATACAGGGAGGGAGAAAAACTGTTTTTT
D: NA
J: TRBJ1-4
V: TRBV27

CDR3: CASSGLVNTGELFF
DNA: TGTGCCAGCAGCGGACTAGTGAACACCGGGGAGCTGTTTTTT
D: TRBD2
J: TRBJ2-2
V: TRBV28

CDR3: CASSFLTGMPDTQYF
DNA: TGTGCCAGCAGCTTTCTTACAGGGATGCCAGATACGCAGTATTTT
D: NA
J: TRBJ2-3
V: TRBV7-2

CDR3: CASSAGSGANVLTF
DNA: TGTGCCAGCAGTGCAGGCTCTGGGGCCAACGTCCTGACTTTC
D: NA
J: TRBJ2-6
V: TRBV6-5

CDR3: CASSHSGKNTGELFF
DNA: TGCGCCAGCAGCCACTCCGGGAAGAACACCGGGGAGCTGTTTTTT
D: NA
J: TRBJ2-2
V: TRBV4-3

CDR3: CASSLGTGGLDTQYF
DNA: TGTGCCAGCAGCTTAGGGACAGGGGGTTTAGATACGCAGTATTTT
D: TRBD1
J: TRBJ2-3
V: TRBV11-2

CDR3: CASSSGGYGYTF
DNA: TGTGCCAGCAGCTCGGGCGGCTATGGCTACACCTTC
D: NA
J: TRBJ1-2
V: TRBV5-5

CDR3: CASSPGLAGGFDNEQFF
DNA: TGCGCCAGCAGCCCGGGACTAGCGGGAGGATTCGACAATGAGCAGTTCTTC
D: TRBD2
J: TRBJ2-1
V: TRBV4-3

CDR3: CASSLGGASNQPQHF
DNA: TGTGCCAGCAGCTTAGGAGGGGCGAGCAATCAGCCCCAGCATTTT
D: NA
J: TRBJ1-5
V: TRBV7-9

CDR3: CASRIGNTGELFF
DNA: TGTGCCAGCAGGATTGGGAACACCGGGGAGCTGTTTTTT
D: NA
J: TRBJ2-2
V: TRBV5-6

CDR3: CASSLVVSGLAGAEQYF
DNA: TGTGCCAGCAGCTTAGTGGTTAGCGGACTAGCGGGAGCCGAGCAGTACTTC
D: TRBD2
J: TRBJ2-7
V: TRBV7-9

CDR3: CASSLTGRTEAFF
DNA: TGTGCCAGCAGCTTAACAGGGAGGACTGAAGCTTTCTTT
D: NA
J: TRBJ1-1
V: TRBV7-9

CDR3: CASRGGTEETQYF
DNA: TGTGCCAGCCGGGGGGGGACTGAAGAGACCCAGTACTTC
D: TRBD2
J: TRBJ2-5
V: TRBV11-3

CDR3: CASSLAPEMNTEAFF
DNA: TGTGCCAGCAGCTTGGCCCCAGAGATGAACACTGAAGCTTTCTTT
D: NA
J: TRBJ1-1
V: TRBV5-6

CDR3: CASSDPGQGTDEQYF
DNA: TGTGCCAGCAGTGATCCGGGACAGGGGACGGATGAGCAGTACTTC
D: TRBD1
J: TRBJ2-7
V: TRBV6-1

CDR3: CASSDASAGTNEKLFF
DNA: TGTGCCAGCAGTGACGCCTCAGCGGGGACTAATGAAAAACTGTTTTTT
D: NA
J: TRBJ1-4
V: TRBV2

CDR3: CASSPSSWGNEQFF
DNA: TGCGCCAGCAGCCCAAGCAGCTGGGGGAATGAGCAGTTCTTC
D: NA
J: TRBJ2-1
V: TRBV4-1

CDR3: CAWGMWTGNFYEQYF
DNA: TGTGCCTGGGGGATGTGGACAGGGAATTTCTACGAGCAGTACTTC
D: TRBD1
J: TRBJ2-7
V: TRBV30

CDR3: CASSDPLDRESGYTF
DNA: TGTGCCAGCAGTGATCCCCTCGACAGGGAAAGTGGCTACACCTTC
D: TRBD1
J: TRBJ1-2
V: TRBV25-1

CDR3: CSVELAGLAKNIQYF
DNA: TGCAGCGTTGAGCTAGCGGGTCTAGCCAAAAACATTCAGTACTTC
D: TRBD2
J: TRBJ2-4
V: TRBV29-1

CDR3: CASSLVGGEDQPQHF
DNA: TGTGCCAGCAGTTTAGTGGGGGGGGAAGACCAGCCCCAGCATTTT
D: NA
J: TRBJ1-5
V: TRBV27